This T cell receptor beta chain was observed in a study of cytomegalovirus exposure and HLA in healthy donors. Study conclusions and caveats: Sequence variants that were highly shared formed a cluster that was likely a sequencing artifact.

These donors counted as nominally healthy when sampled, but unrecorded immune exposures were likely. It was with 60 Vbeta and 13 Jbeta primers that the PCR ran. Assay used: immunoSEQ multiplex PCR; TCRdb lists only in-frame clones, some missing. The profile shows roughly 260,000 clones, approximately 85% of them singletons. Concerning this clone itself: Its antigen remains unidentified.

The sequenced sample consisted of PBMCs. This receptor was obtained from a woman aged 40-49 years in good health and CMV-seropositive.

The CDR3 loop is CASALLGLAAPSTDTQYF. CDR3 sequence (DNA): TGTGCTAGTGCCCTTTTGGGGCTAGCGGCACCTAGCACAGATACGCAGTATTTT. The chain is built from TRBV12-5 and TRBJ2-3; 7 positions match TRBD2. This CDR3 is 18 amino acids long. Germline assignment: CDR1 LGHNT and CDR2 FRNRAP. V dropped 7 bases and J dropped 0; count of bases not matched to a gene: 16.